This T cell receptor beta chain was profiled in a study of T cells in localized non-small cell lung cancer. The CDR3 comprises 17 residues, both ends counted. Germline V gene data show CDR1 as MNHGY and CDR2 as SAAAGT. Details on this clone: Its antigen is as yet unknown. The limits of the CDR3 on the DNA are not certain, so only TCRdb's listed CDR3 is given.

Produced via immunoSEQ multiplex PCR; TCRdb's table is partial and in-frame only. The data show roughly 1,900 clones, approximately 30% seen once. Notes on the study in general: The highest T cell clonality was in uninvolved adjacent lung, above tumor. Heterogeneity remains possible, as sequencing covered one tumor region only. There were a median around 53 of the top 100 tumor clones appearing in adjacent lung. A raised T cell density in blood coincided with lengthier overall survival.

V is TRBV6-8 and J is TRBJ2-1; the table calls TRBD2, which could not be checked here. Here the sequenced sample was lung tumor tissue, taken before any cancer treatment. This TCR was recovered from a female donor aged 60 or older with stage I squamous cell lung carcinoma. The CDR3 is CAISTSGSKAGGNEQFF.